These 9 T cell receptor beta chains came from one sample sequenced in a study of OX40 agonist ivuxolimab in advanced cancers. Sequencing used immunoSEQ multiplex PCR; TCRdb keeps in-frame clones, though not all of them. The sample lists approximately 48,000 clones; approximately 80% were seen once. The sample consisted of CD4+ or CD8+ T cells sorted from blood, taken in a trial of the OX40 agonist ivuxolimab. Receptors originate from an adult with an advanced solid tumor such as melanoma, head and neck, liver or kidney cancer.

This clone has more than one count but fewer than ten. V is TRBV7-9 and J is TRBJ1-4, with TRBD1 matching over 7 bases. The CDR3 covers 18 residues. Germline-derived CDR1 and CDR2 are SEHNR and FQNEAQ (reference sequence). With 5 bases clipped from V and 7 bases from J, the junction kept 19 bases outside the gene matches. CDR3 bases: TGTGCCAGCAGCCGAGGGGGCGGCACCCCTAGACGTGCTGAAAAACTGTTTTTT. It translates to CASSRGGGTPRRAEKLFF.

The CDR3 is CASRLGETQYF. In DNA, the CDR3 is TGTGCCAGCCGACTAGGGGAGACCCAGTACTTC. The chain recombines TRBV2 with TRBJ2-5; D is perhaps TRBD2 (6 bases). Germline V CDR1 and CDR2: SNHLY, FYNNEI. Trimming removed 8 bases from V and 5 bases from J, with 9 bases in between. The CDR3 sequence is 11 residues long.

This clone was seen just once. The chain carries TRBV18 and TRBJ1-2, with 9 nucleotides matching TRBD1. V lost 8 bases, J lost 4 bases, and 5 bases stayed unmatched. Germline V CDR1 and CDR2: KGHSH, LQKENI. The CDR3 is made up of 13 amino acids. CDR3: CASQGQGSYGYTF. The CDR3 DNA sequence: TGTGCCAGCCAGGGACAGGGCTCCTATGGCTACACCTTC.

The sample holds one count of this clone. The J gene is TRBJ2-5, the V gene TRBV7-6, with 8 positions matching TRBD1. The germline V gene has CDR1 SGHVS and CDR2 FNYEAQ. CDR3 length: 14 residues. The V gene end was trimmed by 11 bases and the J gene end by 9 bases; junction bases not matched to a gene: 17. CDR3 DNA: TGTGCCGTCAGTATTGACGACAGGGGCCGGGCCCAGTACTTC. This translates into CAVSIDDRGRAQYF.

V and J are TRBV7-8 and TRBJ2-3, with 12 bases matching TRBD2. Germline CDR1 SGHVS, CDR2 FQNEAQ. With 2 bases clipped from V and 4 bases from J, the junction kept 1 base outside the gene matches. CDR3 length: 15 residues. Written as DNA, the CDR3 is TGTGCCAGCAGCTTAAGACTAGCGGGAGCAGATACGCAGTATTTT. Translated, it gives CASSLRLAGADTQYF.

The rearrangement joins TRBV11-2 to TRBJ1-6; the match to TRBD1 covers 7 bases. V dropped 4 bases and J dropped 11; count of bases not matched to a gene: 8. The CDR3 covers 14 residues. The germline V gene encodes CDR1 SGHAT and CDR2 FQNNGV. The CDR3 region is CASSSGTERTPLHF. The CDR3 nucleotides read TGTGCCAGCAGCTCCGGGACAGAACGTACACCCCTCCACTTT. Based on the CDR3 plus reference TRBV11-2 and TRBJ1-6, the full variable domain is EAGVAQSPRYKIIEKRQSVAFWCNPISGHATLYWYQQILGQGPKLLIQFQNNGVVDDSQLPKDRFSAERLKGVDSTLKIQPAKLEDSAVYLCASSSGTERTPLHFGNGTRLTVT.

The chain has TRBV19 and TRBJ2-1; a possible D gene is TRBD1 (5 bases). V lost 4 bases to trimming and J lost 4 bases, with 11 bases between them. This CDR3 has 14 amino acids. The germline V gene encodes CDR1 LNHDA and CDR2 SQIVND (reference sequence). The DNA of the CDR3 is TGTGCCAGTAGTACAGCTGACAGATACAATGAGCAGTTCTTC. Protein product: CASSTADRYNEQFF.

The V call is TRBV28, the J call TRBJ2-7; D might be TRBD1 (5 bases). Germline CDR1 MDHEN, CDR2 SYDVKM. V gave up 6 bases and J gave up 0 bases, with 15 bases separating them. The CDR3 covers 15 residues. CDR3 protein: CASRPQVASSYEQYF. In nucleotides, the CDR3 is TGTGCCAGCAGACCACAGGTGGCCTCCTCCTACGAGCAGTACTTC.

This chain uses TRBV19 with TRBJ1-2; 11 bases line up with TRBD1. The length of the CDR3 is 14 residues. Germline V gene lookup returns CDR1 LNHDA and CDR2 SQIVND (reference sequence). Trimming at V came to 5 bases and at J to 7 bases, leaving 6 bases not matched to a gene. CDR3 region: CASSRTGGVPGYTF. CDR3 DNA sequence: TGTGCCAGTAGTCGGACAGGGGGCGTCCCTGGCTACACCTTC.